This entry concerns a single T cell receptor (beta chain). 60 Vbeta and 13 Jbeta primers were used in PCR. This table comes from immunoSEQ multiplex PCR, and its TCRdb copy is limited to in-frame clones, with some not included. The table includes around 100,000 clones, about 64% detected once. CDR1 LNHNV and CDR2 YYDKDF come from the germline V gene (reference sequence). Unmatched junction bases numbered 4, after V lost 1 base and J lost 6 bases. CDR3 length equals 14 residues. The sample originates from a study of cytomegalovirus exposure and HLA in healthy donors. The sequence was collected from a man between 18 and 29 years old in good health and CMV-seropositive. This rearrangement joins TRBV15 to TRBJ1-1, with 8 bases lining up with TRBD1. The sequencing sample was made of PBMCs. The CDR3 region is CATSRGTGWAEAFF. In DNA form, the CDR3 reads TGTGCCACCAGCAGAGGGACAGGGTGGGCTGAAGCTTTCTTT.